One and the same sample provided the 26 T cell receptor beta chains below, sequenced in a study of blood T cell repertoires in COVID-19. The repertoire was sequenced with immunoSEQ multiplex PCR; TCRdb's copy has only in-frame clones and lacks some. Of about 39,000 clones detected, roughly 92% appear once; the ten largest clones hold approximately 2.1%. The sample consisted of peripheral blood. The receptors derive from a man aged 50-60 years with active COVID-19.

The chain employs TRBV2 and TRBJ2-1, with D possibly matching TRBD1 (5 bases). The CDR3 totals 14 residues. Trimming shortened V by 6 bases and J by 5 bases, and 14 bases separated the two germline ends. CDR1 and CDR2 (germline): SNHLY, FYNNEI. CDR3 protein: CASRSRQKNNEQFF. The CDR3 region has the DNA TGTGCCAGCAGGTCCAGACAGAAAAACAATGAGCAGTTCTTC.

The chain joins TRBV5-4 to TRBJ1-1; D is undetermined. Trimming left V 4 bases short and J 2 bases short, with 6 bases between. The CDR3 contains 12 residues. The V gene's germline CDR1 is SGHNT and CDR2 YYREEE (reference sequence). DNA of the CDR3: TGTGCCAGCAGCCTGTTAAACACTGAAGCTTTCTTT. This sequence encodes CASSLLNTEAFF.

The chain combines TRBV18 with TRBJ1-2; 10 bases map to TRBD1. Germline CDR1 reads KGHSH; CDR2 reads LQKENI. The trim removed 3 bases at V and 0 bases at J, leaving 7 bases unmatched. The CDR3 sequence is 17 residues long. CDR3 loop: CASSPGDRGRANYGYTF. The CDR3 region has the DNA TGTGCCAGCTCACCGGGGGACAGGGGCAGAGCTAACTATGGCTACACCTTC.

The chain carries TRBV28 and TRBJ2-3; D is undetermined. CDR1 and CDR2 (germline): MDHEN, SYDVKM. V was cut by 7 bases and J by 4 bases, with 15 bases left in between. The CDR3 totals 14 residues. The CDR3 sequence: CASTPLGASDTQYF. The CDR3, as DNA: TGTGCCAGCACCCCGTTGGGCGCATCAGATACGCAGTATTTT.

This clone was counted a few times. The chain carries TRBV5-1 and TRBJ2-2, with D perhaps TRBD1 (5 bases). Deletions cut 0 bases from V and 8 bases from J, with 11 bases between. Germline V gene data show CDR1 as SGHRS and CDR2 as YFSETQ. The CDR3 is 14 residues long. The CDR3 region has the DNA TGCGCCAGCAGCTTGGGCAGGGCCGGAGGGGAGCTGTTTTTT. It is translated as CASSLGRAGGELFF.

V usage is TRBV5-4 and J usage is TRBJ1-4; D possibly corresponds to TRBD1 (6 bases). The CDR3 runs to 14 residues. V shed 4 bases and J shed 5 bases, with 12 bases lying between them. Germline V gene lookup returns CDR1 SGHNT and CDR2 YYREEE (reference sequence). The CDR3 coding sequence is TGTGCCAGCAGCGTGGACAGCTCCAATGAAAAACTGTTTTTT. As protein: CASSVDSSNEKLFF.

This clone has just a few counts. The chain combines TRBV27 with TRBJ1-2, with D possibly being TRBD1 (6 bases). The CDR3 consists of 14 residues. Germline lookup yields CDR1 MNHEY and CDR2 SMNVEV (reference sequence). V was clipped by 1 base and J by 4 bases, with 10 bases between them. In DNA, the CDR3 is TGTGCCAGCAGTTTATGGCGGGGGGCCTATGGCTACACCTTC. Encoded protein: CASSLWRGAYGYTF.

The chain carries TRBV7-2 and TRBJ2-7; TRBD1 matches 8 bases. This CDR3 region has 14 residues. J lost 2 bases, V lost 6 bases, and 6 bases had no gene match. CDR1 and CDR2 (germline): SGHTA, FQGNSA. DNA of the CDR3: TGTGCCAGCAGACCAGGGGGCGCGGCCTACGAGCAGTACTTC. It specifies CASRPGGAAYEQYF.

The chain couples TRBV5-1 to TRBJ2-5; 7 bases are a match to TRBD1. V lost 0 bases and J lost 9; bases outside the gene matches: 5. The CDR3 sequence is 13 residues long. In germline, CDR1 is SGHRS, CDR2 YFSETQ. In nucleotides, the CDR3 is TGCGCCAGCAGCTTGGAAGACAGGGCGGCCCAGTACTTC. Protein product: CASSLEDRAAQYF.

This chain links TRBV4-1 with TRBJ2-4; possibly TRBD2 for D (6 bases). From germline, CDR1 is MGHRA and CDR2 YSYEKL. Trimming shortened V by 4 bases and J by 8 bases, and 15 bases separated the two germline ends. This CDR3 has 14 amino acids. In nucleotides, the CDR3 is TGCGCCAGCAGCCCTATCGGGGGAAGGGACATTCAGTACTTC. It yields the protein CASSPIGGRDIQYF.

The sample holds one count of this clone. The V and J genes are TRBV5-6 and TRBJ2-7, with D hard to call. The CDR3 spans 12 residues. Germline V gene lookup returns CDR1 SGHDT and CDR2 YYEEEE. Trimming left V 1 base short and J 10 bases short, with 12 bases between. CDR3 region: CASSLYGATQYF. CDR3 nucleotides: TGTGCCAGCAGCTTGTACGGCGCGACACAGTACTTC. Drawing the rest from reference TRBV5-6 and TRBJ2-7, the complete variable domain is DAGVTQSPTHLIKTRGQQVTLRCSPKSGHDTVSWYQQALGQGPQFIFQYYEEEERQRGNFPDRFSGHQFPNYSSELNVNALLLGDSALYLCASSLYGATQYFGPGTRLTVT.

This chain links TRBV2 with TRBJ2-2, with D possibly TRBD2 on 6 matching bases. There are 14 residues in the CDR3. V shed 4 bases and J shed 3 bases, with 9 bases lying between them. Germline V lookup: CDR1 SNHLY, CDR2 FYNNEI. Written as DNA, the CDR3 is TGTGCCAGCAGTGTAGGAGGGTACACCGGGGAGCTGTTTTTT. The encoded protein is CASSVGGYTGELFF. Complete variable domain (other parts from reference TRBV2 and TRBJ2-2): EPEVTQTPSHQVTQMGQEVILRCVPISNHLYFYWYRQILGQKVEFLVSFYNNEISEKSEIFDDQFSVERPDGSNFTLKIRSTKLEDSAMYFCASSVGGYTGELFFGEGSRLTVL.

The rearrangement uses TRBV12-3 or TRBV12-4 and TRBJ1-5, with D possibly TRBD1 on 5 matching bases. This CDR3 comprises 13 residues. Trimming cost V 6 bases and J 9 bases, with 15 bases left between them. The CDR3 spells CASSLTGPGPQHF. Here the CDR3 DNA reads TGTGCCAGCAGCCTAACAGGCCCCGGGCCCCAGCATTTT.

CDR3: CASSFRQAPDTQYF. The DNA for the CDR3 is TGCGCCAGCAGCTTCCGACAGGCCCCAGATACGCAGTATTTT. V is TRBV5-1 and J is TRBJ2-3, with D perhaps TRBD1 (6 bases). The germline gives CDR1 SGHRS, CDR2 YFSETQ. V was cut by 2 bases and J by 4 bases, with 11 bases left in between. The CDR3 covers 14 residues.

V gene TRBV7-8 combines with J gene TRBJ2-3; 10 nucleotides align to TRBD1. The germline V gene encodes CDR1 SGHVS and CDR2 FQNEAQ. This CDR3 region has 16 residues. V was pared by 5 bases and J by 0 bases, with 5 bases of the junction left unmatched. The DNA of the CDR3 is TGTGCCAGCAGCCCGGGACAGGGGAGAAGCACAGATACGCAGTATTTT. It translates to CASSPGQGRSTDTQYF.

CDR3 sequence (DNA): TGTGCCAGCAGCTTAGGTTCAAGGGGTGGATCCTACGAGCAGTACTTC. Protein sequence: CASSLGSRGGSYEQYF. The chain uses TRBV7-9 and TRBJ2-7; possible D gene TRBD1, 5 bases. The CDR3 covers 16 residues. Trimming removed 1 base at V and 1 base at J, with 14 bases between. Germline CDR1 reads SEHNR; CDR2 reads FQNEAQ (reference sequence).

This clone has a single count. The chain joins TRBV15 to TRBJ2-7; the match to TRBD1 covers 7 bases. The CDR3 consists of 13 residues. Germline assignment: CDR1 LNHNV and CDR2 YYDKDF (reference sequence). V was clipped by 0 bases and J by 6 bases; unmatched bases: 2. Here the CDR3 reads CATSRDRQGEQYF. The CDR3 region has the DNA TGTGCCACCAGCAGAGATAGACAGGGCGAGCAGTACTTC.

The V call is TRBV21-1, the J call TRBJ2-6; the listed D gene, TRBD2, was not tested against the DNA. TRBV21-1 is reported as a pseudogene. The CDR3 extends over 16 amino acids. The CDR3 sequence: CAPSVSSRPGANVLTF. The CDR3 nucleotides read TGTGCCCCCTCAGTGAGTTCGAGGCCTGGGGCCAACGTCCTGACTTTC.

This clone has a handful of counts. The chain couples TRBV19 to TRBJ1-5, with 9 bases identical to TRBD1. The CDR3 is 15 residues long. CDR1 is LNHDA and CDR2 is SQIVND in the germline V gene (reference sequence). The J segment lost 4 bases and the V segment lost 7 bases, leaving 8 bases of the junction unmatched. CDR3 in DNA: TGTGCCAGTACCAAACAGGGGGCGGCAAATCAGCCCCAGCATTTT. Its translation: CASTKQGAANQPQHF. The complete variable domain, with remaining parts taken from reference TRBV19 and TRBJ1-5, reads DGGITQSPKYLFRKEGQNVTLSCEQNLNHDAMYWYRQDPGQGLRLIYYSQIVNDFQKGDIAEGYSVSREKKESFPLTVTSAQKNPTAFYLCASTKQGAANQPQHFGDGTRLSIL.

J is TRBJ1-3 and V is TRBV7-9, with D unresolved. Germline V gene data show CDR1 as SEHNR and CDR2 as FQNEAQ (reference sequence). This CDR3 contains 16 residues. Trimming took off 5 bases at V and 1 base at J, with 15 bases between the two ends. The CDR3 DNA sequence: TGTGCCAGCAGCCTATTCCGGGGTACGTCTGGAAACACCATATATTTT. Amino acids: CASSLFRGTSGNTIYF.

The chain couples TRBV7-8 to TRBJ2-1; D is ambiguous. This CDR3 has 13 amino acids. The germline gives CDR1 SGHVS, CDR2 FQNEAQ. Trimming took 1 base from V and 10 from J, leaving 11 bases between them. The CDR3 DNA reads as TGTGCCAGCAGCTTAGGTACTCCATTGGAGCAGTTCTTC. Translated: CASSLGTPLEQFF. Complete variable domain (other parts from reference TRBV7-8 and TRBJ2-1): GAGVSQSPRYKVAKRGQDVALRCDPISGHVSLFWYQQALGQGPEFLTYFQNEAQLDKSGLPSDRFFAERPEGSVSTLKIQRTQQEDSAVYLCASSLGTPLEQFFGPGTRLTVL.

This clone came up once. The CDR3 loop reads CASSWDRGIYEQYF. The DNA for the CDR3 is TGTGCCAGCAGCTGGGACAGGGGGATTTACGAGCAGTACTTC. The rearrangement links TRBV11-2 to TRBJ2-7, with 11 positions matching TRBD1. CDR3 length: 14 residues. J lost 4 bases, V lost 4 bases, and 3 bases had no gene match. CDR1 and CDR2 from the germline V gene are SGHAT and FQNNGV.

The rearrangement joins TRBV7-3 to TRBJ2-3; the match to TRBD2 covers 7 bases. In germline, CDR1 is SGHTA, CDR2 FQGTGA. After removal of 5 bases from V and 2 bases from J, the junction contained 4 bases not matched to a gene. This CDR3 has 14 amino acids. In DNA, the CDR3 is TGTGCCAGCAGCCCGGGGAGGGCCACAGATACGCAGTATTTT. Residues: CASSPGRATDTQYF.

This chain connects TRBV6-1 to TRBJ1-4, with 10 bases that match TRBD1. Germline assignment: CDR1 MNHNS and CDR2 SASEGT. This CDR3 is 18 amino acids long. J gave up 7 bases and V 4 bases, and 15 bases lay outside the gene matches. The CDR3 spells CASSGSPGQGRGGEKLFF. Here the CDR3 DNA reads TGTGCCAGCAGTGGGAGCCCGGGACAGGGGCGGGGGGGTGAAAAACTGTTTTTT.

The chain is built from TRBV18 and TRBJ1-1, with 8 bases that match TRBD1. Germline assignment: CDR1 KGHSH and CDR2 LQKENI. Losses at the gene ends were 6 bases for V and 4 bases for J; bases not matched to a gene: 10. The CDR3 contains 15 residues. CDR3 region: CASSPNRDRGTEAFF. CDR3 nucleotides: TGTGCCAGCTCCCCAAATCGTGACAGGGGCACTGAAGCTTTCTTT.

The chain has TRBV27 and TRBJ2-3, with 12 bases identical to TRBD2. The V and J ends lost 1 base and 5 bases, in that order; junction bases with no gene match: 7. There are 17 residues in the CDR3. The germline gives CDR1 MNHEY, CDR2 SMNVEV (reference sequence). The CDR3: CASSLLGLAGGVDTQYF. Written as DNA, the CDR3 is TGTGCCAGCAGTTTATTGGGACTAGCGGGTGGGGTAGATACGCAGTATTTT.